The rows below give T cell receptor beta chains drawn from one sample of a study of cytomegalovirus exposure and HLA in healthy donors. Using immunoSEQ multiplex PCR, the repertoire was profiled, and TCRdb retains in-frame clones only, with some absent. Among fewer than 200,000 clones listed, around 82% were seen once. The sample consisted of PBMCs. These receptors came from a male donor in good health and CMV-seronegative. Both conserved end residues are part of each CDR3. Each record gives: V gene, clone size, J gene, D gene, CDR3 DNA, CDR3 protein. A D gene is named only where the DNA matches it firmly. Size is stated for part of the rows, as once, few or many counts, or as a class when the clone is expanded.

V gene: TRBV9; clone size: NA; J gene: TRBJ2-5; D gene: TRBD1; CDR3 DNA: TGTGCCAGCAGCGTCAACCTGGGGACAGGGTACCAAGAGACCCAGTACTTC; CDR3 protein: CASSVNLGTGYQETQYF
V gene: TRBV7-7; clone size: NA; J gene: TRBJ2-3; D gene: TRBD2; CDR3 DNA: TGTGCCAGCAGCCTTGGGACTAGCGGGGGACGCACAGATACGCAGTATTTT; CDR3 protein: CASSLGTSGGRTDTQYF
V gene: TRBV23-1; clone size: NA; J gene: TRBJ2-7; D gene: NA; CDR3 DNA: TGCGCCAGCAGTCACGGCAGGGGAATCTACTACTACGAGCAGTACTTC; CDR3 protein: CASSHGRGIYYYEQYF
V gene: TRBV29-1; clone size: NA; J gene: TRBJ2-7; D gene: NA; CDR3 DNA: TGCAGCGTTGAAGATCGCAGGACGGGATCCTACGAGCAGTACTTC; CDR3 protein: CSVEDRRTGSYEQYF
V gene: TRBV7-9; clone size: NA; J gene: TRBJ2-1; D gene: TRBD1; CDR3 DNA: TGTGCCAGCAGCCAGCACCAGGGGGCTCAGGGCAATGAGCAGTTCTTC; CDR3 protein: CASSQHQGAQGNEQFF
V gene: TRBV5-4; clone size: NA; J gene: TRBJ2-3; D gene: TRBD2; CDR3 DNA: TGTGCCAGCAGCTTACTGCGGGGGGGTAGCACAGATACGCAGTATTTT; CDR3 protein: CASSLLRGGSTDTQYF
V gene: TRBV2; clone size: NA; J gene: TRBJ2-2; D gene: TRBD2; CDR3 DNA: TGTGCCAGCAGTGAGGGACTACCAGCCGGGGAGCTGTTTTTT; CDR3 protein: CASSEGLPAGELFF
V gene: TRBV27; clone size: NA; J gene: TRBJ1-5; D gene: NA; CDR3 DNA: TGTGCCAGCAGTCCCAGGCAAACAGGGATAAGCAATCAGCCCCAGCATTTT; CDR3 protein: CASSPRQTGISNQPQHF
V gene: TRBV2; clone size: once; J gene: TRBJ1-5; D gene: NA; CDR3 DNA: TGTGCCAGTACGTTGGAGTATAGCAATCAGCCCCAGCATTTT; CDR3 protein: CASTLEYSNQPQHF
V gene: TRBV5-8; clone size: NA; J gene: TRBJ2-7; D gene: NA; CDR3 DNA: TGTGCCAGCAGCCTCCAGGGGTTCTACGAGCAGTACTTC; CDR3 protein: CASSLQGFYEQYF
V gene: TRBV5-4; clone size: NA; J gene: TRBJ2-7; D gene: NA; CDR3 DNA: TGTGCCAGCAGCTTGGGGACAGCTCCCGAATACGAGCAGTACTTC; CDR3 protein: CASSLGTAPEYEQYF
V gene: TRBV9; clone size: NA; J gene: TRBJ2-5; D gene: NA; CDR3 DNA: TGTGCCAGCAGCGTAGTGGGCGGGACGGCCGTGGGAGAGACCCAGTACTTC; CDR3 protein: CASSVVGGTAVGETQYF
V gene: TRBV5-4; clone size: NA; J gene: TRBJ1-6; D gene: TRBD1; CDR3 DNA: TGTGCCAGCAGCCAACAGGGGGTGAATTCACCCCTCCACTTT; CDR3 protein: CASSQQGVNSPLHF
V gene: TRBV4-1; clone size: NA; J gene: TRBJ1-6; D gene: NA; CDR3 DNA: TGCGCCAGCAGCCAGATTGGGCAACCCACATCACCCCTCCACTTT; CDR3 protein: CASSQIGQPTSPLHF
V gene: TRBV5-1; clone size: few; J gene: TRBJ2-3; D gene: TRBD2; CDR3 DNA: TGCGCCAGCAGCTTGGAGTCTAGCGGGGTCGCTGATACGCAGTATTTT; CDR3 protein: CASSLESSGVADTQYF
V gene: TRBV5-4; clone size: NA; J gene: TRBJ2-7; D gene: TRBD1; CDR3 DNA: TGTGCCAGCACCCCGGACAGGGTGGCCTACGAGCAGTACTTC; CDR3 protein: CASTPDRVAYEQYF
V gene: TRBV28; clone size: NA; J gene: TRBJ1-3; D gene: TRBD1; CDR3 DNA: TGTGCCAGCAGGGGACAGTGGGGCTTCTCTGGAAACACCATATATTTT; CDR3 protein: CASRGQWGFSGNTIYF
V gene: TRBV11-2; clone size: NA; J gene: TRBJ2-3; D gene: NA; CDR3 DNA: TGTGCCAGCAGCTTAAGGGGCAACACAGATACGCAGTATTTT; CDR3 protein: CASSLRGNTDTQYF
V gene: TRBV5-4; clone size: NA; J gene: TRBJ2-6; D gene: NA; CDR3 DNA: TGTGCCAGCAGCCTGACAGCAATCTCCTCTGGGGCCAACGTCCTGACTTTC; CDR3 protein: CASSLTAISSGANVLTF
V gene: TRBV6-6; clone size: few; J gene: TRBJ1-2; D gene: TRBD1; CDR3 DNA: TGTGCCAGCAAGGGACAGGGGGCGCGGTATGGCTACACCTTC; CDR3 protein: CASKGQGARYGYTF
V gene: TRBV5-4; clone size: NA; J gene: TRBJ2-7; D gene: NA; CDR3 DNA: TGTGCCAGCAGCTTGAGGTCAGGGAGGAACGAGCAGTACTTC; CDR3 protein: CASSLRSGRNEQYF
V gene: TRBV19; clone size: NA; J gene: TRBJ2-1; D gene: NA; CDR3 DNA: TGTGCCAGTAGTATAATACGCGGGGCCTACAATGAGCAGTTCTTC; CDR3 protein: CASSIIRGAYNEQFF
V gene: TRBV7-9; clone size: NA; J gene: TRBJ2-7; D gene: NA; CDR3 DNA: TGTGCCAGCAGCTTTGGGGCGTCCTACGAGCAGTACTTC; CDR3 protein: CASSFGASYEQYF
V gene: TRBV18; clone size: NA; J gene: TRBJ2-3; D gene: TRBD2; CDR3 DNA: TGTGCCAGCTCCCCACTAGCGGGAGGGCAATCTAGCACAGATACGCAGTATTTT; CDR3 protein: CASSPLAGGQSSTDTQYF